The 30 T cell receptor beta chains presented below share a single source sample, sequenced in a study of T-cell reconstitution after alpha-beta-depleted transplantation in children. Using unique molecular identifiers, the investigators prepared the TCRbeta library. TCRdb reprocessed the PCR reads via MiXCR and lists one record per CDR3 protein. The table lists about 200,000 distinct CDR3 sequences, roughly 9.1% of them singletons, with under 40% in the top ten. The source material was PBMCs, mostly from graft donor cells, sampled 360 days after TCRalphabeta/CD19-depleted stem cell transplant. Receptor source: a male patient aged 2-15 years who had a stem cell transplant for acute myeloid leukemia, so the T cells may come from the graft donor.

This clonotype was observed many times. V usage is TRBV15 and J usage is TRBJ1-1; possible D gene TRBD1, 6 bases. CDR1 LNHNV and CDR2 YYDKDF come from the germline V gene (reference sequence). CDR3 length: 14 residues. With 8 bases removed from V and 0 bases from J, the gap between germline ends came to 13 bases. The CDR3 is CATGDTRLNTEAFF. As DNA, the CDR3 is TGTGCCACCGGGGACACGAGATTGAACACTGAAGCTTTCTTT.

The rearrangement joins TRBV7-2 to TRBJ2-7, with D hard to call. The CDR3 is made up of 14 amino acids. Trimming left V 1 base short and J 4 bases short, with 11 bases between. Germline V lookup: CDR1 SGHTA, CDR2 FQGNSA. In nucleotides, the CDR3 is TGTGCCAGCAGCTTAGGCCTAGAAGTGTACGAGCAGTACTTC. This encodes CASSLGLEVYEQYF. Drawing the rest from reference TRBV7-2 and TRBJ2-7, the complete variable domain is GAGVSQSPSNKVTEKGKDVELRCDPISGHTALYWYRQSLGQGLEFLIYFQGNSAPDKSGLPSDRFSAERTGGSVSTLTIQRTQQEDSAVYLCASSLGLEVYEQYFGPGTRLTVT.

V is TRBV7-2 and J is TRBJ2-7; 7 nucleotides line up with TRBD2. The CDR3 length is 16 residues. Germline assignment: CDR1 SGHTA and CDR2 FQGNSA. J gave up 0 bases and V 5 bases, and 10 bases lay outside the gene matches. This CDR3 reads CASSVLLALPSYEQYF. CDR3 sequence (DNA): TGTGCCAGCAGCGTCCTACTAGCGTTGCCCTCCTACGAGCAGTACTTC.

V is TRBV7-2 and J is TRBJ2-1; D is unclear. The germline gives CDR1 SGHTA, CDR2 FQGNSA. This CDR3 has 15 amino acids. The V end lost 4 bases, the J end lost 5 bases, and 15 bases lay between the germline ends. The CDR3 nucleotides read TGTGCCAGCAGCTCCCGGTTTTCCCTTAACAATGAGCAGTTCTTC. Protein: CASSSRFSLNNEQFF. Based on the CDR3 plus reference TRBV7-2 and TRBJ2-1, the full variable domain is GAGVSQSPSNKVTEKGKDVELRCDPISGHTALYWYRQSLGQGLEFLIYFQGNSAPDKSGLPSDRFSAERTGGSVSTLTIQRTQQEDSAVYLCASSSRFSLNNEQFFGPGTRLTVL.

This clonotype was counted many times. CDR3 coding DNA: TGTGCCAGCTCGCCAGGGGCTCAGCCCCAGCATTTT. Translating gives CASSPGAQPQHF. The gene calls are TRBV18 and TRBJ1-5, with D perhaps matching TRBD1 (6 bases). This CDR3 region has 12 residues. Germline values: CDR1 KGHSH, CDR2 LQKENI. Trimming took 6 bases from V and 6 from J, leaving 9 bases between them.

The V call is TRBV18, the J call TRBJ1-5; tentatively, D is TRBD1 (5 bases). V was pared by 6 bases and J by 2 bases, with 11 bases between. CDR3 length: 14 residues. Germline V gene data show CDR1 as KGHSH and CDR2 as LQKENI. CDR3 bases: TGTGCCAGCTCCCGGGGGGGAGGCAATCAGCCCCAGCATTTT. Translation gives CASSRGGGNQPQHF.

This clonotype was counted at least ten times. The V gene is TRBV5-1, the J gene TRBJ2-5; D gene unclear. Germline V gene sequence: CDR1 SGHRS, CDR2 YFSETQ. The CDR3 contains 12 residues. Trimming shortened V by 5 bases and J by 5 bases, and 10 bases separated the two germline ends. This chain's CDR3 is CASSYGLETQYF. In DNA form, the CDR3 reads TGCGCCAGCAGTTATGGGTTGGAGACCCAGTACTTC. The full variable domain, in which reference TRBV5-1 and TRBJ2-5 provide the parts outside the CDR3, is KAGVTQTPRYLIKTRGQQVTLSCSPISGHRSVSWYQQTPGQGLQFLFEYFSETQRNKGNFPGRFSGRQFSNSRSEMNVSTLELGDSALYLCASSYGLETQYFGPGTRLLVL.

This clonotype appeared a few times. DNA for the CDR3: TGCAGTGCTAGAGATCGACAGGTACTGTCCTACGAGCAGTACTTC. This codes for CSARDRQVLSYEQYF. The chain couples TRBV20-1 to TRBJ2-7; D possibly corresponds to TRBD1 (6 bases). Germline V gene data show CDR1 as DFQATT and CDR2 as SNEGSKA (reference sequence). The CDR3 is 15 amino acids. V gave up 0 bases and J gave up 1 base, with 13 bases separating them.

This clonotype was observed many times. This chain uses TRBV18 with TRBJ2-3, with D hard to call. This CDR3 comprises 13 residues. V lost 2 bases, J lost 3 bases, and 6 bases lay in between. The V gene's germline CDR1 is KGHSH and CDR2 LQKENI. The CDR3 loop is CASSPRETDTQYF. Written as DNA, the CDR3 is TGTGCCAGCTCACCAAGGGAAACAGATACGCAGTATTTT. The whole variable domain, filled in from reference TRBV18 and TRBJ2-3, reads NAGVMQNPRHLVRRRGQEARLRCSPMKGHSHVYWYRQLPEEGLKFMVYLQKENIIDESGMPKERFSAEFPKEGPSILRIQQVVRGDSAAYFCASSPRETDTQYFGPGTRLTVL.

The gene calls are TRBV12-5 and TRBJ2-1; 10 bases line up with TRBD2. CDR1 is LGHNT, CDR2 FRNRAP, per germline. This CDR3 spans 15 amino acids. The V gene end was trimmed by 2 bases and the J gene end by 8 bases; junction bases not matched to a gene: 6. The chain's CDR3 is CASGLLAGVLYEQFF. CDR3 coding DNA: TGTGCTAGTGGTTTGCTAGCGGGAGTTTTATATGAGCAGTTCTTC.

The chain couples TRBV28 to TRBJ1-3; no reliable D call. This CDR3 comprises 15 residues. In germline, CDR1 is MDHEN, CDR2 SYDVKM. Trimming cost V 9 bases and J 4 bases, with 19 bases left between them. The CDR3 DNA sequence: TGTGCCAGTTCAGTGCTTTCCGCGAAAGGAAACACCATATATTTT. Translation: CASSVLSAKGNTIYF.

This clonotype was recorded many times. The chain recombines TRBV12-3 or TRBV12-4 with TRBJ2-7; D might be TRBD1 or TRBD2, each matching 6 bases. There are 14 residues in the CDR3. The V end was cut by 2 bases, the J end by 2 bases, with 10 bases between. CDR3 DNA: TGTGCCAGCAGTTTATACGGGGGCACCTACGAGCAGTACTTC. It yields the protein CASSLYGGTYEQYF.

This clonotype came up many times. The chain recombines TRBV27 with TRBJ1-1; D not certain. CDR3 length: 13 amino acids. Per germline, CDR1 MNHEY and CDR2 SMNVEV (reference sequence). V was cut by 5 bases and J by 3 bases, with 10 bases left in between. CDR3 nucleotide sequence: TGTGCCAGCAGTCAGCAATACTACACTGAAGCTTTCTTT. It encodes CASSQQYYTEAFF.

The rearrangement joins TRBV12-3 or TRBV12-4 to TRBJ2-7, with TRBD1 matching over 7 bases. J gave up 3 bases and V 5 bases, and 7 bases lay outside the gene matches. This CDR3 is built from 14 residues. For the CDR3, the DNA is TGTGCCAGCAGTCCCCGACAGGGTAACTACGAGCAGTACTTC. As protein: CASSPRQGNYEQYF.

This clonotype was detected only a few times. The chain joins TRBV12-3 or TRBV12-4 to TRBJ2-1, with TRBD2 identical over 11 bases. The CDR3 covers 16 residues. J lost 2 bases, V lost 5 bases, and 5 bases had no gene match. CDR3 in amino acids: CASSLISGRAYNEQFF. DNA for the CDR3: TGTGCCAGCAGTCTTATTAGCGGGAGGGCCTACAATGAGCAGTTCTTC.

This chain uses TRBV29-1 with TRBJ2-7; D not certain. The CDR3 covers 11 residues. Trimming shortened V by 5 bases and J by 7 bases, and 12 bases separated the two germline ends. CDR1 and CDR2 (germline): SQVTM, ANQGSEA. CDR3 residues: CSVRSWGEQYF. DNA for the CDR3: TGCAGCGTTCGTAGTTGGGGAGAGCAGTACTTC.

In this sample, this clonotype turned up many times. The chain is built from TRBV7-9 and TRBJ2-2; D not resolved. Germline values: CDR1 SEHNR, CDR2 FQNEAQ (reference sequence). The CDR3 sequence is 13 residues long. Deletions cut 2 bases from V and 3 bases from J, with 4 bases between. In nucleotides, the CDR3 is TGTGCCAGCAGCTTAATGTACACCGGGGAGCTGTTTTTT. Amino acids: CASSLMYTGELFF.

This clonotype was detected only a few times. The chain links TRBV3-1 to TRBJ1-2, with a possible D match to TRBD1 (5 bases). Trimming took off 0 bases at V and 3 bases at J, with 11 bases between the two ends. The CDR3 consists of 15 residues. Looked up from germline, CDR1 is LGHDT and CDR2 is YNNKEL (reference sequence). The DNA for the CDR3 is TGTGCCAGCAGCCAAGATCGGGGCAGATACTATGGCTACACCTTC. The encoded protein is CASSQDRGRYYGYTF.

This chain joins TRBV7-9 and TRBJ2-1; TRBD1 matches at 7 bases. CDR1 is SEHNR and CDR2 is FQNEAQ in the germline V gene (reference sequence). This CDR3 comprises 17 residues. V dropped 0 bases and J dropped 5; count of bases not matched to a gene: 10. The CDR3 bases are TGTGCCAGCAGCTTAGCTTGGGACAGCTTAATGGACAATGAGCAGTTCTTC. This gives the protein CASSLAWDSLMDNEQFF.

The V call is TRBV7-3, the J call TRBJ2-2, with 7 bases that match TRBD1. CDR3 length equals 15 residues. Trimming removed 5 bases from V and 3 bases from J; junction bases left unmatched: 6. Germline CDR1 SGHTA, CDR2 FQGTGA. CDR3 residues: CASSESTGYTGELFF. The CDR3 DNA sequence: TGTGCCAGCAGCGAATCGACAGGGTACACCGGGGAGCTGTTTTTT.

At least ten counts were recorded for this clonotype. The DNA of the CDR3 is TGCGCCAGCAGCTTGGATGGACAAGGAGTCACAGATACGCAGTATTTT. Amino acids: CASSLDGQGVTDTQYF. The rearrangement joins TRBV5-1 to TRBJ2-3, with D perhaps matching TRBD1 (5 bases). Between the trimmed V and J ends, which lost 0 bases and 2 bases, there was a span of 13 bases. The CDR3 sequence is 16 residues long. CDR1 SGHRS and CDR2 YFSETQ come from the germline V gene.

This clonotype was detected a few times. The chain is built from TRBV10-3 and TRBJ2-1, with a weak D call TRBD1 (6 bases). CDR1 and CDR2 from the germline V gene are ENHRY and SYGVKD. V was clipped by 6 bases and J by 3 bases, with 21 bases between them. This CDR3 has 17 residues. The CDR3 here is CAISGPTGTPVYNEQFF. The CDR3 bases are TGTGCCATCAGCGGCCCGACCGGGACACCGGTCTACAATGAGCAGTTCTTC.

The chain links TRBV12-3 or TRBV12-4 to TRBJ2-1; D is perhaps TRBD1 or TRBD2 (5 bases each). This CDR3 has 17 residues. Trimming shortened V by 5 bases and J by 3 bases, and 20 bases separated the two germline ends. The CDR3 nucleotides are TGTGCCAGCAGTCAGGGTGGAACGGGGCTTTTCTACAATGAGCAGTTCTTC. Residues: CASSQGGTGLFYNEQFF.

In its sample, this clonotype was seen a few times. The rearrangement joins TRBV7-2 to TRBJ2-7; 7 bases fit TRBD2. Germline values: CDR1 SGHTA, CDR2 FQGNSA. J lost 2 bases, V lost 0 bases, and 10 bases had no gene match. This CDR3 is built from 17 residues. Written as DNA, the CDR3 is TGTGCCAGCAGCTTAGCGGGCGGGGGTACAACTCCCTACGAGCAGTACTTC. Its protein is CASSLAGGGTTPYEQYF.

The chain uses TRBV7-2 and TRBJ2-7, with 8 bases identical to TRBD2. This CDR3 spans 13 amino acids. V was clipped by 6 bases and J by 3 bases; unmatched bases: 4. Germline values: CDR1 SGHTA, CDR2 FQGNSA. DNA for the CDR3: TGTGCCAGCAGAGTGGCGGGAGGCTACGAGCAGTACTTC. Its protein is CASRVAGGYEQYF.

As regards this clonotype: One end of the junction is discordant with germline, which a read error may explain. The rearrangement links TRBV11-1 to TRBJ2-5; 7 positions match TRBD2. CDR3 length: 16 amino acids. Germline V CDR1 and CDR2: SGHAT, FQDESV (reference sequence). CDR3 residues: CASSSILPGGQETEYF. The DNA for the CDR3 is TGTGCCAGCAGCTCGATTCTCCCGGGAGGCCAAGAGACCGAGTACTTC. The full variable domain, with the rest looked up from reference TRBV11-1 and TRBJ2-5, is EAEVAQSPRYKITEKSQAVAFWCDPISGHATLYWYRQILGQGPELLVQFQDESVVDDSQLPKDRFSAERLKGVDSTLKIQPAELGDSAMYLCASSSILPGGQETEYFGPGTRLLVL.

The table lists this clonotype with a count of one. The V call is TRBV12-3 or TRBV12-4, the J call TRBJ1-3, with 8 nucleotides matching TRBD1. Trimming removed 1 base from V and 0 bases from J; junction bases left unmatched: 2. The CDR3 loop spans 16 amino acids. CDR3 sequence: CASSLEGTGSGNTIYF. The CDR3 nucleotides read TGTGCCAGCAGTTTAGAGGGGACAGGCTCTGGAAACACCATATATTTT.

This clonotype showed up just a few times. The V call is TRBV4-1, the J call TRBJ1-2, with 9 bases lining up with TRBD1. The CDR3 loop spans 16 amino acids. Unmatched junction bases numbered 6, after V lost 4 bases and J lost 0 bases. The germline CDR1 and CDR2 sequences are MGHRA and YSYEKL. The CDR3 DNA is TGCGCCAGCAGCCTCCGGGACAGGGTTACTAACTATGGCTACACCTTC. This codes for CASSLRDRVTNYGYTF.

V gene TRBV5-1 combines with J gene TRBJ2-5; unclear D gene. The CDR3 covers 14 residues. The germline CDR1 and CDR2 sequences are SGHRS and YFSETQ. V was shortened by 1 base and J by 4 bases, with 11 bases between the two germline ends. CDR3 nucleotide sequence: TGCGCCAGCAGCTTGATTTGGTCAGCAGAGACCCAGTACTTC. It specifies CASSLIWSAETQYF.

This clonotype was recorded at least ten times. The J gene is TRBJ2-2, the V gene TRBV6-1; 12 bases are shared with TRBD2. Germline CDR1 and CDR2: MNHNS and SASEGT. The CDR3 is made up of 18 amino acids. V was clipped by 5 bases and J by 0 bases; unmatched bases: 7. CDR3 sequence (DNA): TGTGCCAGCAGTCTCCCTAGCGGGAGGGAAACGAACACCGGGGAGCTGTTTTTT. Translation gives CASSLPSGRETNTGELFF.